The 32 T cell receptor beta chains in this list originate from one sample, sequenced in a study of blood T cell repertoires in COVID-19. Clones were read by immunoSEQ multiplex PCR, and TCRdb kept only the in-frame ones, dropping some. The sample holds approximately 98,000 clones; approximately 83% are singletons and the top ten take less than 5%. The material sequenced was peripheral blood. These receptors originate from a woman in her seventies with acute or convalescent COVID-19.

The genes are TRBV7-7 and TRBJ2-2; maybe TRBD2 (6 bases). This CDR3 is 13 amino acids long. CDR1 and CDR2 (germline): SSHAT, FNYEAQ (reference sequence). The V and J ends lost 4 bases and 7 bases respectively, with 10 bases between them. DNA for the CDR3: TGTGCCAGCAGCTGGGACTCCCTCGGGGAGCTGTTTTTT. It is translated as CASSWDSLGELFF.

This rearrangement joins TRBV28 to TRBJ2-3; TRBD2 matches at 11 bases. V was clipped by 6 bases and J by 3 bases; unmatched bases: 8. CDR1 and CDR2 (germline): MDHEN, SYDVKM. The CDR3 has 16 residues. CDR3 coding DNA: TGTGCCAGCAGGCGGGTTACTAGCGGGAGAACAGATACGCAGTATTTT. Amino acids: CASRRVTSGRTDTQYF.

This clone appeared once. The rearrangement joins TRBV7-2 to TRBJ2-7, with D maybe TRBD2 (6 bases). Trimming took 2 bases from V and 6 from J, leaving 11 bases between them. This CDR3 is 13 amino acids long. The germline gives CDR1 SGHTA, CDR2 FQGNSA. The CDR3 DNA sequence: TGTGCCAGCAGCTTAACCGGGAGTGGCGAGCAGTACTTC. Encoded protein: CASSLTGSGEQYF.

The chain uses TRBV3-1 (or the pseudogene TRBV3-2) and TRBJ2-1; 8 bases line up with TRBD2. The CDR3 covers 16 residues. Germline V gives CDR1 LGHDT, CDR2 YNNKEL (reference sequence). With V trimmed by 6 bases and J by 3 bases, 10 bases remained unmatched. CDR3 coding DNA: TGTGCCAGCAGTCCCGGGGGGGTGCCAATCTACAATGAGCAGTTCTTC. It specifies CASSPGGVPIYNEQFF.

The rearrangement links TRBV28 to TRBJ1-3; 7 nucleotides line up with TRBD1. The germline V gene has CDR1 MDHEN and CDR2 SYDVKM. This CDR3 comprises 15 residues. J gave up 4 bases and V 5 bases, and 8 bases lay outside the gene matches. The CDR3 loop is CASSAHRGLGNTIYF. CDR3 nucleotide sequence: TGTGCCAGCAGTGCTCACAGGGGTTTGGGAAACACCATATATTTT. Full variable domain (rest looked up from reference TRBV28 and TRBJ1-3): DVKVTQSSRYLVKRTGEKVFLECVQDMDHENMFWYRQDPGLGLRLIYFSYDVKMKEKGDIPEGYSVSREKKERFSLILESASTNQTSMYLCASSAHRGLGNTIYFGEGSWLTVV.

The chain uses TRBV19 and TRBJ2-7; maybe TRBD1 (6 bases). Germline lookup yields CDR1 LNHDA and CDR2 SQIVND (reference sequence). V was trimmed by 6 bases and J by 0 bases, leaving 15 bases between them. The CDR3 extends over 15 amino acids. The chain's CDR3 is CASSLDDRFSYEQYF. In DNA, the CDR3 is TGTGCCAGTAGCCTGGACGACAGGTTCTCCTACGAGCAGTACTTC.

This clone was seen more than once but under ten times. The identical CDR3 is also encoded by other nucleotide sequences in the sample. V and J are TRBV11-2 and TRBJ2-1, with 7 positions matching TRBD1. V lost 6 bases and J lost 0; bases outside the gene matches: 5. This CDR3 has 15 amino acids. Looked up from germline, CDR1 is SGHAT and CDR2 is FQNNGV. CDR3 sequence: CASSLQGFSYNEQFF. Written as DNA, the CDR3 is TGTGCCAGCAGTTTACAGGGGTTCTCCTACAATGAGCAGTTCTTC.

V usage is TRBV3-1 (or the pseudogene TRBV3-2) and J usage is TRBJ2-4, with 11 bases fitting TRBD2. Germline-derived CDR1 and CDR2 are LGHDT and YNNKEL (reference sequence). This CDR3 region has 17 residues. After removal of 4 bases from V and 2 bases from J, the junction contained 7 bases not matched to a gene. CDR3 DNA: TGTGCCAGCAGCCCCTTGACTAGCGGGAAATCCAAAAACATTCAGTACTTC. Its translation is CASSPLTSGKSKNIQYF.

The J gene is TRBJ1-3, the V gene TRBV5-6; D may be TRBD1 (5 bases). Germline V gene data show CDR1 as SGHDT and CDR2 as YYEEEE. Between the trimmed V and J ends, which lost 6 bases and 2 bases, there was a span of 15 bases. The CDR3 spans 15 residues. CDR3 loop: CASTDNVGAGNTIYF. As DNA, the CDR3 is TGTGCCAGCACCGACAATGTAGGGGCTGGAAACACCATATATTTT.

This clone has just one count. The rearrangement joins TRBV29-1 to TRBJ1-5, with D tentatively TRBD1 (6 bases). Germline loops: CDR1 SQVTM, CDR2 ANQGSEA. The V end was cut by 6 bases, the J end by 7 bases, with 16 bases between. The CDR3 is 13 residues long. The DNA of the CDR3 is TGCAGCGTAGAGGACAGTCAGGGGCAGCCCCAGCATTTT. This codes for CSVEDSQGQPQHF.

The rearrangement joins TRBV7-2 to TRBJ2-3; D is perhaps TRBD2 (7 bases). Germline assignment: CDR1 SGHTA and CDR2 FQGNSA. V was cut by 5 bases and J by 5 bases, with 17 bases left in between. This CDR3 is built from 15 residues. CDR3 sequence: CASSIKGGAIDTQYF. The CDR3 DNA reads as TGTGCCAGCAGCATAAAGGGGGGGGCCATAGATACGCAGTATTTT.

The V gene is TRBV7-6, the J gene TRBJ2-1; TRBD1 agrees at 8 bases. CDR1 and CDR2 (germline): SGHVS, FNYEAQ. V trimming: 5 bases; J trimming: 4 bases; junction bases outside the gene matches: 10. This CDR3 spans 16 amino acids. The CDR3 spells CASSRLQGAVYNEQFF. The CDR3 DNA sequence: TGTGCCAGCAGCCGTTTGCAGGGGGCGGTTTACAATGAGCAGTTCTTC.

The V call is TRBV5-8, the J call TRBJ1-1, with 7 bases identical to TRBD1. V dropped 5 bases and J dropped 3; count of bases not matched to a gene: 16. Germline CDR1 SGHTS, CDR2 YDEGEE. This CDR3 spans 17 amino acids. The CDR3 region has the DNA TGTGCCAGCAGTCGAGGGGGCTCTGGGTTCTCGTACACTGAAGCTTTCTTT. Protein sequence: CASSRGGSGFSYTEAFF.

The chain employs TRBV7-9 and TRBJ2-6, with a tentative D call TRBD2 (6 bases). The CDR3 spans 15 residues. In germline, CDR1 is SEHNR, CDR2 FQNEAQ (reference sequence). The ends were cut back, 8 bases at V and 0 bases at J, with 11 bases in the middle. For the CDR3, the DNA is TGTGCCAGCGCGGGACTCCACTCTGGGGCCAACGTCCTGACTTTC. Amino acid sequence: CASAGLHSGANVLTF.

The V gene is TRBV5-8, the J gene TRBJ1-2, with 9 bases fitting TRBD1. There are 15 residues in the CDR3. CDR1 and CDR2 from the germline V gene are SGHTS and YDEGEE. The junction had 8 bases not matched to a gene; V was cut back by 4 bases and J by 4 bases. CDR3 amino acids: CASSDTGGERYGYTF. The CDR3, as DNA: TGTGCCAGCAGCGACACAGGGGGCGAACGCTATGGCTACACCTTC.

In this sample, this clone turned up once. The chain combines TRBV6-5 with TRBJ1-2, with 7 bases fitting TRBD1. The V segment lost 5 bases and the J segment 5 bases; nucleotides outside the gene matches: 5. CDR3 length: 13 amino acids. CDR1 MNHEY and CDR2 SVGAGI come from the germline V gene. Written as DNA, the CDR3 is TGTGCCAGCAGTACAGGGGAGCGGTATGGCTACACCTTC. Its translation is CASSTGERYGYTF.

The V and J genes are TRBV28 and TRBJ2-3; 12 bases agree with TRBD2. In germline, CDR1 is MDHEN, CDR2 SYDVKM. Trimming cost V 1 base and J 1 base; bases outside gene matches: 3. The CDR3 runs to 17 residues. As DNA, the CDR3 is TGTGCCAGCAGTTTATCGCTAGCGGGGGGGGGCACAGATACGCAGTATTTT. Translation gives CASSLSLAGGGTDTQYF.

The CDR3 sequence: CASSDGTGVGYGYTF. CDR3 DNA sequence: TGTGCCAGCAGTGACGGGACAGGGGTGGGGTATGGCTACACCTTC. This chain connects TRBV6-1 to TRBJ1-2, with 10 bases that match TRBD1. This CDR3 comprises 15 residues. V shed 3 bases and J 5 bases; nucleotides not matched to a gene: 6. Germline V lookup: CDR1 MNHNS, CDR2 SASEGT.

The V call is TRBV3-1 (or the pseudogene TRBV3-2), the J call TRBJ1-3, with D unresolved. The CDR3 length is 13 residues. Trimming took off 4 bases at V and 6 bases at J, with 10 bases between the two ends. Germline loops: CDR1 LGHDT, CDR2 YNNKEL (reference sequence). Written as DNA, the CDR3 is TGTGCCAGCAGCCCGTTAGTTACAAACACCATATATTTT. It encodes CASSPLVTNTIYF.

The chain uses TRBV3-1 (or the pseudogene TRBV3-2) and TRBJ2-1; the match to TRBD2 covers 8 bases. The ends lost 1 base at V and 6 bases at J; junction bases unmatched: 17. CDR3 size: 19 residues. CDR1 is LGHDT and CDR2 is YNNKEL in the germline V gene (reference sequence). CDR3 sequence (DNA): TGTGCCAGCAGCCAAGCCTTCAGGCTAGCGGGTGCCGAGGTCAATGAGCAGTTCTTC. Translation gives CASSQAFRLAGAEVNEQFF.

This chain uses TRBV7-9 with TRBJ1-2; TRBD1 matches at 10 bases. J was trimmed by 2 bases and V by 5 bases; bases with no gene match: 14. Germline CDR1 SEHNR, CDR2 FQNEAQ (reference sequence). The length of the CDR3 is 18 residues. Written as DNA, the CDR3 is TGTGCCAGCAGCACACCGGGACAGGGGCTCTACTCGAACTATGGCTACACCTTC. This codes for CASSTPGQGLYSNYGYTF.

The chain combines TRBV28 with TRBJ1-5; the match to TRBD1 covers 9 bases. The CDR3 totals 15 residues. Germline V gene data show CDR1 as MDHEN and CDR2 as SYDVKM. Germline trimming cut 2 bases from V and 3 bases from J; bases unmatched to any gene: 2. As DNA, the CDR3 is TGTGCCAGCAGTTTAGACAGGGGGAACAATCAGCCCCAGCATTTT. Translated, it gives CASSLDRGNNQPQHF.

A few counts support this clone. V is TRBV7-2 and J is TRBJ1-1, with 7 bases matching TRBD1. The CDR3 has 13 residues. V trimming: 4 bases; J trimming: 8 bases; junction bases outside the gene matches: 7. The germline gives CDR1 SGHTA, CDR2 FQGNSA. CDR3 DNA: TGTGCCAGCAGCTCGGAACAGGGGAGAGAAGCTTTCTTT. Its translation is CASSSEQGREAFF.

The V gene is TRBV10-2, the J gene TRBJ2-3; the D is unclear. This CDR3 has 15 amino acids. V was clipped by 2 bases and J by 4 bases, with 13 bases between them. The V gene's germline CDR1 is WSHSY and CDR2 SAAADI. The CDR3, as DNA: TGCGCCAGCAGTGAGCCTACCGAGAGCGCAGATACGCAGTATTTT. Translating it yields CASSEPTESADTQYF.

The genes are TRBV6-2 or TRBV6-3 and TRBJ1-5; D is uncertain. This CDR3 has 15 residues. V lost 6 bases and J lost 2, with 14 bases in between. Germline V gene data show CDR1 as MNHEY and CDR2 as SVGEGT. This CDR3 reads CASSPGLSRNQPQHF. The CDR3 nucleotides read TGTGCCAGCAGCCCGGGCCTTTCTCGCAATCAGCCCCAGCATTTT.

This clone was picked up a small number of times. The CDR3 protein is CASRLTRASGTPRYF. CDR3 nucleotides: TGTGCCAGCAGGTTAACCCGGGCTAGCGGGACCCCGCGGTATTTT. The rearrangement links TRBV28 to TRBJ2-3; 9 bases map to TRBD2. This CDR3 comprises 15 residues. The V and J ends lost 6 bases and 14 bases, in that order; junction bases with no gene match: 18. Germline CDR1 reads MDHEN; CDR2 reads SYDVKM. Full variable domain (outside the CDR3, taken from reference TRBV28 and TRBJ2-3): DVKVTQSSRYLVKRTGEKVFLECVQDMDHENMFWYRQDPGLGLRLIYFSYDVKMKEKGDIPEGYSVSREKKERFSLILESASTNQTSMYLCASRLTRASGTPRYFGPGTRLTVL.

The rearrangement uses TRBV7-2 and TRBJ1-2; perhaps TRBD1 as D (5 bases). Trimming pared 2 bases from V and 2 bases from J, leaving 9 bases between. The germline V gene has CDR1 SGHTA and CDR2 FQGNSA. The CDR3 has 14 residues. The chain's CDR3 is CASSLSGLNYGYTF. As DNA, the CDR3 is TGTGCCAGCAGCTTATCGGGACTGAACTATGGCTACACCTTC.

The gene calls are TRBV15 and TRBJ2-7; weak D call: TRBD1 (5 bases). CDR1 is LNHNV and CDR2 is YYDKDF in the germline V gene (reference sequence). There are 13 residues in the CDR3. The V end lost 7 bases, the J end lost 3 bases, and 13 bases lay between the germline ends. The CDR3 nucleotides read TGTGCCACCACCCCCTCAGGGTGCTACGAGCAGTACGTC. It specifies CATTPSGCYEQYV.

The chain employs TRBV10-3 and TRBJ2-2; the match to TRBD1 covers 8 bases. Germline V gene sequence: CDR1 ENHRY, CDR2 SYGVKD. CDR3 length: 15 residues. V was clipped by 6 bases and J by 3 bases; unmatched bases: 6. The CDR3 DNA reads TGTGCCATCAGACGGACAGGGCGGGACACCGGGGAGCTGTTTTTT. The encoded protein is CAIRRTGRDTGELFF.

The CDR3 bases are TGTGCCAGCAGCCGCACGACAGGGGTTGAGCAGTTCTTC. Translation gives CASSRTTGVEQFF. V usage is TRBV7-3 and J usage is TRBJ2-1, with 8 bases lining up with TRBD1. CDR3 size: 13 residues. In germline, CDR1 is SGHTA, CDR2 FQGTGA. V was pared by 5 bases and J by 9 bases, with 6 bases of the junction left unmatched.

V gene TRBV24-1 combines with J gene TRBJ2-2, with TRBD2 identical over 13 bases. This CDR3 has 17 residues. Trimming removed 4 bases from V and 3 bases from J; junction bases left unmatched: 4. The V gene's germline CDR1 is KGHDR and CDR2 SFDVKD. The CDR3 here is CATSDPGLAGDTGELFF. DNA for the CDR3: TGTGCCACCAGTGACCCCGGACTAGCGGGAGACACCGGGGAGCTGTTTTTT.

The genes are TRBV2 and TRBJ2-5, with 9 positions matching TRBD1. Germline loops: CDR1 SNHLY, CDR2 FYNNEI. The CDR3 is 14 amino acids. V was clipped by 7 bases and J by 4 bases; unmatched bases: 7. The DNA of the CDR3 is TGTGCCAGCAAGATGACAGGGGGGCTAGAGACCCAGTACTTC. Protein product: CASKMTGGLETQYF.